This TCR beta chain was documented in a study of graft-versus-host responses after intestinal transplantation. The overall study: Every one of the recipients received anti-thymocyte globulin induction and afterwards took tacrolimus and steroids for around 3 years. Study-level findings and limits: Early post-transplant declines in HvG were associated with peak levels of circulating GvH clones. Individuals who had graft-donor T cell macrochimerism had allografts that showed high graft-versus-host to host-versus-graft clonal ratios.

The CDR3 is made up of 15 amino acids. From germline, CDR1 is MNHEY and CDR2 SVGAGI. With V trimmed by 2 bases and J by 7 bases, 7 bases remained unmatched. TCRdb keeps only in-frame clones here, not all; method: immunoSEQ multiplex PCR. The sample lists about 120,000 clones; about nine tenths were seen once. A remark on this clone: Its antigen is currently unknown.

The chain joins TRBV6-5 to TRBJ2-4, with 8 nucleotides matching TRBD1. The material sequenced was unstimulated CD4+ T cells sorted from spleen or lymph node cells, taken before intestinal transplant. The TCR originated in a human donor who received an intestinal transplant. CDR3 DNA: TGTGCCAGCAGTTACGACAGGGGCCCTGGGAACATTCAGTACTTC. Protein: CASSYDRGPGNIQYF.